This T cell receptor beta chain was observed in a study of blood T cell repertoires in COVID-19. Sequencing used immunoSEQ multiplex PCR; TCRdb keeps in-frame clones, though not all of them. The table shows roughly 86,000 clones, with less than 85% occurring only once. V was pared by 5 bases and J by 4 bases, with 11 bases of the junction left unmatched. Germline CDR1 SGHRS, CDR2 YFSETQ. The CDR3 consists of 16 residues. The V gene is TRBV5-1, the J gene TRBJ2-2; 7 nucleotides align to TRBD1. The TCR was taken from a middle-aged man who had recovered from COVID-19. Source material: peripheral blood. CDR3 nucleotides: TGCGCCAGCAGTATAAGCTCCAGGGGGAGCACCGGGGAGCTGTTTTTT. Translating gives CASSISSRGSTGELFF.